A single sample is the source of the 2 T cell receptor beta chains below, sequenced in a study of cytomegalovirus exposure and HLA in healthy donors. The primer mix had 60 Vbeta and 13 Jbeta primers. Assay used: immunoSEQ multiplex PCR; TCRdb lists only in-frame clones, some missing. This repertoire shows 100,000 to 150,000 clones, about 80% found once; its top ten account for around 3.6%. Source material: PBMCs. These receptors were collected from a man under 40 in good health and CMV-seronegative.

This clone occurred a few times. The chain has TRBV18 and TRBJ1-2; 7 positions agree with TRBD1. Germline trimming cut 0 bases from V and 0 bases from J; bases unmatched to any gene: 1. The germline V gene encodes CDR1 KGHSH and CDR2 LQKENI. CDR3 size: 15 residues. CDR3 region: CASSPPTGTNYGYTF. The CDR3 coding sequence is TGTGCCAGCTCACCACCGACAGGGACTAACTATGGCTACACCTTC.

The chain joins TRBV6-5 to TRBJ1-1; TRBD1 is a possible D gene (6 bases). With 2 bases removed from V and 5 bases from J, the gap between germline ends came to 15 bases. CDR3 length: 15 amino acids. The germline gives CDR1 MNHEY, CDR2 SVGAGI. The DNA of the CDR3 is TGTGCCAGCAGTTACGTTGGCAGGGGAGGGACTGAAGCTTTCTTT. This encodes CASSYVGRGGTEAFF.